The 29 T cell receptor beta chains in this list originate from one sample, sequenced in a study of T-cell memory formation after mild COVID-19. MiXCR, applied by TCRdb to the 5' RACE reads, yields one record per CDR3 protein. The sample yields about 33,000 distinct CDR3 sequences, 20% to 25% seen once. The material sequenced was PBMCs or a T cell subset sorted from them (not recorded which). The receptor set was obtained from an adult who had mild COVID-19 (a few samples of this study predate the infection). Cell type and time point are not known.

This clonotype appeared many times. This chain connects TRBV12-3 or TRBV12-4 to TRBJ1-5; no clear D gene. Trimming took off 4 bases at V and 1 base at J, with 5 bases between the two ends. The CDR3 extends over 13 amino acids. CDR3 sequence (DNA): TGTGCCAGCAGTTCATCAAGCAATCAGCCCCAGCATTTT. Encoded protein: CASSSSSNQPQHF.

V usage is TRBV29-1 and J usage is TRBJ1-1; possible D gene TRBD1, 5 bases. Germline CDR1 SQVTM, CDR2 ANQGSEA. The CDR3 totals 12 residues. The CDR3 here is CSVQAPGTEAFF. CDR3 nucleotides: TGCAGTGTACAGGCCCCGGGGACTGAAGCTTTCTTT.

This clonotype was seen a handful of times. Here the CDR3 DNA reads TGCAGCGTTGAAGAAGGACTCAATCAGCCCCAGCATTTT. As protein: CSVEEGLNQPQHF. J is TRBJ1-5 and V is TRBV29-1, with D unresolved. This CDR3 is 13 amino acids long. The germline V and J ends were trimmed by 0 bases and 3 bases, with 6 bases remaining between them. CDR1 and CDR2 from the germline V gene are SQVTM and ANQGSEA. Based on the CDR3 plus reference TRBV29-1 and TRBJ1-5, the full variable domain is SAVISQKPSRDICQRGTSLTIQCQVDSQVTMMFWYRQQPGQSLTLIATANQGSEATYESGFVIDKFPISRPNLTFSTLTVSNMSPEDSSIYLCSVEEGLNQPQHFGDGTRLSIL.

The rearrangement uses TRBV24-1 and TRBJ2-7; 9 bases agree with TRBD1. From germline, CDR1 is KGHDR and CDR2 SFDVKD. With 2 bases clipped from V and 1 base from J, the junction kept 5 bases outside the gene matches. The CDR3 has 16 amino acids. The CDR3 loop reads CATSDSSGTGSYEQYF. The CDR3 DNA reads as TGTGCCACCAGTGATTCGTCCGGGACAGGGTCCTACGAGCAGTACTTC.

This clonotype showed up many times. The chain is built from TRBV29-1 and TRBJ2-1; no firm D call. CDR1 and CDR2 (germline): SQVTM, ANQGSEA. Trimming stripped 2 bases from V and 8 bases from J, with 10 bases between. This CDR3 contains 12 residues. The CDR3 DNA reads TGCAGCGTTGAAAAGGGATGGGATGAGCAGTTCTTC. Protein sequence: CSVEKGWDEQFF.

This clonotype was observed many times. The chain has TRBV7-9 and TRBJ1-3, with 7 bases matching TRBD1. V gave up 5 bases and J gave up 4 bases; unmatched junction bases: 5. Germline values: CDR1 SEHNR, CDR2 FQNEAQ (reference sequence). This CDR3 has 14 amino acids. The CDR3 here is CASSDQGGGNTIYF. The CDR3 DNA follows: TGTGCCAGCAGCGACCAGGGGGGCGGAAACACCATATATTTT.

There are many counts of this clonotype. This CDR3 is CASSPPGRGDEKLFF. The CDR3 region has the DNA TGCGCCAGCAGCCCACCTGGACGGGGAGATGAAAAACTGTTTTTT. The V call is TRBV4-1, the J call TRBJ1-4; D gene ambiguous. The CDR3 contains 15 residues. Trimming took off 4 bases at V and 6 bases at J, with 15 bases between the two ends. Germline V gene lookup returns CDR1 MGHRA and CDR2 YSYEKL.

This clonotype came up a few times. The rearrangement links TRBV29-1 to TRBJ1-3; 10 nucleotides agree with TRBD1. The junction had 6 bases not matched to a gene; V was cut back by 6 bases and J by 4 bases. There are 14 residues in the CDR3. CDR1 and CDR2 (germline): SQVTM, ANQGSEA. DNA of the CDR3: TGCAGCGTGAGACAGGGGGCAATGGGAAACACCATATATTTT. It codes for CSVRQGAMGNTIYF.

In its sample, this clonotype was seen many times. The chain carries TRBV5-1 and TRBJ1-6; perhaps TRBD1 as D (6 bases). The V and J ends lost 0 bases and 7 bases respectively, with 11 bases between them. This CDR3 is 15 amino acids long. Looked up from germline, CDR1 is SGHRS and CDR2 is YFSETQ. CDR3 sequence (DNA): TGCGCCAGCAGCTTGGTCCCAGGGGACAATTCACCCCTCCACTTT. Protein: CASSLVPGDNSPLHF.

This clonotype was picked up many times. This chain connects TRBV5-6 to TRBJ2-7, with 8 bases aligning to TRBD1. The junction had 4 bases not matched to a gene; V was cut back by 1 base and J by 1 base. The CDR3 spans 15 residues. Germline CDR1 is SGHDT and CDR2 is YYEEEE. CDR3 sequence reads: CASSLTGGPSYEQYF. The DNA for the CDR3 is TGTGCCAGCAGCTTGACAGGGGGGCCTTCCTACGAGCAGTACTTC.

This clonotype has a count of ten or more. The V call is TRBV6-1, the J call TRBJ1-1; D is undetermined. The germline V gene has CDR1 MNHNS and CDR2 SASEGT. V was clipped by 0 bases and J by 5 bases, with 10 bases between them. The CDR3 runs to 14 residues. Here the CDR3 DNA reads TGTGCCAGCAGTGAAGCTTATAAGGCAACTGAAGCTTTCTTT. It codes for CASSEAYKATEAFF.

CDR3 residues: CSARVNAGRHLYEQYF. The CDR3 nucleotides are TGCAGTGCTAGAGTAAACGCGGGGCGTCACCTCTACGAGCAGTACTTC. The chain couples TRBV20-1 to TRBJ2-7; TRBD2 is a possible D gene (6 bases). Looked up from germline, CDR1 is DFQATT and CDR2 is SNEGSKA (reference sequence). The V gene lost 1 base and the J gene lost 3 bases, with 19 bases spanning the gap. The CDR3 is made up of 16 amino acids.

In this sample, this clonotype turned up many times. The rearrangement uses TRBV11-2 and TRBJ2-3; D is perhaps TRBD1 (6 bases). The ends were cut back, 1 base at V and 2 bases at J, with 10 bases in the middle. In germline, CDR1 is SGHAT, CDR2 FQNNGV. The CDR3 totals 15 residues. The CDR3 spells CASSLVTGTTDTQYF. CDR3 sequence (DNA): TGTGCCAGCAGCTTAGTGACAGGTACCACAGATACGCAGTATTTT.

This clonotype was picked up many times. This chain joins TRBV11-2 and TRBJ2-3; D is possibly TRBD2 (7 bases). Trimming stripped 4 bases from V and 6 bases from J, with 17 bases between. CDR3 size: 15 residues. The germline V gene encodes CDR1 SGHAT and CDR2 FQNNGV. CDR3 coding DNA: TGTGCCAGCAGCTCACGGGGGGCTCGAGTGGATACGCAGTATTTT. As protein: CASSSRGARVDTQYF.

This clonotype is judged medium-sized. The chain recombines TRBV5-1 with TRBJ2-1; 16 bases are a match to TRBD2. J gave up 6 bases and V 6 bases, and 3 bases lay outside the gene matches. CDR1 and CDR2 (germline): SGHRS, YFSETQ. CDR3 length equals 15 residues. CDR3: CASTGTSGRANEQFF. The CDR3, as DNA: TGCGCCAGCACCGGGACTAGCGGGAGGGCCAATGAGCAGTTCTTC.

The table lists this clonotype with many counts. J is TRBJ1-1 and V is TRBV4-3, with TRBD1 matching over 7 bases. With V trimmed by 4 bases and J by 5 bases, 10 bases remained unmatched. The CDR3 contains 15 residues. Germline CDR1 reads LGHNA; CDR2 reads YSLEER. The CDR3 loop is CASSPQIQGRTEAFF. The CDR3 DNA follows: TGCGCCAGCAGCCCCCAAATACAGGGGCGGACTGAAGCTTTCTTT.

This clonotype was counted ten times or more. The chain joins TRBV6-5 to TRBJ2-1, with 7 bases that match TRBD2. J gave up 11 bases and V 6 bases, and 7 bases lay outside the gene matches. The CDR3 runs to 12 residues. Germline assignment: CDR1 MNHEY and CDR2 SVGAGI. The CDR3 protein is CASSNSGRQQFF. The CDR3 nucleotides read TGTGCCAGCAGCAATAGCGGGCGGCAGCAGTTCTTC.

This clonotype was detected only a few times. This chain connects TRBV30 to TRBJ2-7; weak D call: TRBD1 (6 bases). The CDR3 spans 14 residues. Germline V lookup: CDR1 GTSNPN, CDR2 SVGIG (reference sequence). Trimming removed 0 bases at V and 3 bases at J, with 12 bases between. The CDR3 is CAWSVLGGFYEQYF. The CDR3 nucleotides are TGTGCCTGGAGTGTACTTGGGGGCTTCTACGAGCAGTACTTC.

Many counts were recorded for this clonotype. This chain uses TRBV5-1 with TRBJ2-3; the D is unclear. Trimming shortened V by 0 bases and J by 2 bases, and 4 bases separated the two germline ends. This CDR3 region has 13 residues. CDR1 and CDR2 (germline): SGHRS, YFSETQ. CDR3 in amino acids: CASSLAHTDTQYF. CDR3 nucleotide sequence: TGCGCCAGCAGCTTGGCCCACACAGATACGCAGTATTTT.

This clonotype was seen a few times. The rearrangement joins TRBV10-3 to TRBJ2-4, with D perhaps matching TRBD1 (6 bases). Germline CDR1 is ENHRY and CDR2 is SYGVKD. The CDR3 length is 16 residues. V lost 7 bases and J 0 bases, leaving 16 bases between the germline ends. In nucleotides, the CDR3 is TGTGCCATCAACCCAGGGACACCGGGAGCCAAAAACATTCAGTACTTC. Translation gives CAINPGTPGAKNIQYF.

The table lists this clonotype with many counts. The V call is TRBV29-1, the J call TRBJ2-5; TRBD1 or TRBD2 may be the D gene (5 bases each). V shed 7 bases and J shed 4 bases, with 25 bases lying between them. Germline CDR1 SQVTM, CDR2 ANQGSEA. This CDR3 is built from 16 residues. The CDR3 DNA is TGCAGCGGAAATTGGGGGTATGACTTCGTGGGAGAGACCCAGTACTTC. Its translation: CSGNWGYDFVGETQYF.

In this sample, this clonotype turned up a few times. The chain uses TRBV12-3 or TRBV12-4 and TRBJ1-3, with D possibly TRBD1 on 5 matching bases. The CDR3 has 16 residues. V lost 1 base and J lost 2, with 12 bases in between. CDR3: CASSLDGGRTGNTIYF. In DNA, the CDR3 is TGTGCCAGCAGTTTAGACGGGGGGAGGACTGGAAACACCATATATTTT.

V usage is TRBV30 and J usage is TRBJ1-2; 8 nucleotides align to TRBD1. The V gene end was trimmed by 2 bases and the J gene end by 8 bases; junction bases not matched to a gene: 10. CDR3 length: 14 residues. The V gene's germline CDR1 is GTSNPN and CDR2 SVGIG (reference sequence). The CDR3 DNA is TGTGCCTGGAGTACCGGGACAGGCAAGGAGGGCTACACCTTC. Translating gives CAWSTGTGKEGYTF.

This clonotype has ten or more counts. The rearrangement joins TRBV28 to TRBJ1-5; TRBD1 agrees at 7 bases. After removal of 4 bases from V and 4 bases from J, the junction contained 7 bases not matched to a gene. Germline CDR1 MDHEN, CDR2 SYDVKM. The CDR3 extends over 15 amino acids. As DNA, the CDR3 is TGTGCCAGCAGTTCGGAGGGGGCCGGTAATCAGCCCCAGCATTTT. Protein sequence: CASSSEGAGNQPQHF.

As to this clonotype: Its ends do not fully match the called genes, so a read error is possible. The chain has TRBV5-1 and TRBJ1-5, with TRBD1 matching 7 bases. In germline, CDR1 is SGHRS, CDR2 YFSETQ. This CDR3 comprises 12 residues. The CDR3 sequence is CASSYDRAHWDF. As DNA, the CDR3 is TGCGCCAGCAGCTACGACAGGGCCCATTGGGATTTT.

In this sample, this clonotype turned up many times. This chain links TRBV6-1 with TRBJ1-6; D is uncertain. Deletions cut 10 bases from V and 0 bases from J, with 13 bases between. This CDR3 contains 15 residues. Per the germline V gene, CDR1 is MNHNS and CDR2 is SASEGT. The CDR3 spells CATRHQDSYNSPLHF. The DNA for the CDR3 is TGTGCCACCAGACACCAGGACTCCTATAATTCACCCCTCCACTTT.

The chain employs TRBV5-4 and TRBJ1-1; D might be TRBD1 (5 bases). Looked up from germline, CDR1 is SGHNT and CDR2 is YYREEE (reference sequence). This CDR3 region has 16 residues. Between the trimmed V and J ends, which lost 2 bases and 2 bases, there was a span of 16 bases. CDR3 DNA: TGTGCCAGCAGCTTTAGACCGCCCGGACATAACACTGAAGCTTTCTTT. Translated, it gives CASSFRPPGHNTEAFF.

This clonotype was seen repeatedly, ten times or more. This chain uses TRBV6-5 with TRBJ2-1; 10 bases align to TRBD1. The CDR3 has 13 residues. Germline CDR1 MNHEY, CDR2 SVGAGI. The trim removed 6 bases at V and 10 bases at J, leaving 6 bases unmatched. CDR3 protein: CASSKTGGNEQFF. CDR3 DNA sequence: TGTGCCAGCAGCAAGACAGGGGGCAACGAGCAGTTCTTC.

Many counts were recorded for this clonotype. The chain links TRBV20-1 to TRBJ1-6; no firm D call. This CDR3 spans 12 amino acids. CDR1 and CDR2 from the germline V gene are DFQATT and SNEGSKA (reference sequence). The V end was cut by 6 bases, the J end by 9 bases, with 12 bases between. The CDR3 coding sequence is TGCAGTGCCGCAGGAGATCTTTCACCCCTCCACTTT. Translated, it gives CSAAGDLSPLHF.